The 20 T cell receptor beta chains listed next were all sequenced from one sample in a study of T-cell reconstitution after alpha-beta-depleted transplantation in children. During its preparation, the TCRbeta library received unique molecular identifiers. TCRdb re-analysed the PCR reads in MiXCR, keeping a single row per CDR3 protein. The sample has hundreds of thousands of distinct CDR3 sequences, over 10% seen once. Sequencing was performed on PBMCs, taken before TCRalphabeta/CD19-depleted stem cell transplant. The receptor set was obtained from a girl under 10 years old with congenital amegakaryocytic thrombocytopenia, due to receive a stem cell transplant.

V gene TRBV4-2 combines with J gene TRBJ2-1; 7 bases map to TRBD2. The J segment lost 2 bases and the V segment lost 4 bases, leaving 8 bases of the junction unmatched. This CDR3 is built from 16 residues. Germline V CDR1 and CDR2: LGHNA, YNFKEQ. CDR3 sequence reads: CASSRDPGLPYNEQFF. The CDR3 nucleotides read TGTGCCAGCAGCCGGGACCCGGGACTACCCTACAATGAGCAGTTCTTC.

The sample holds many counts of this clonotype. The chain couples TRBV11-2 to TRBJ1-1; D might be TRBD1 (5 bases). The CDR3 is 14 amino acids. CDR1 and CDR2 from the germline V gene are SGHAT and FQNNGV. The V and J ends lost 3 bases and 6 bases respectively, with 14 bases between them. Written as DNA, the CDR3 is TGTGCCAGCAGCTTTATTGCGGGACCTGCTGAAGCTTTCTTT. Translating gives CASSFIAGPAEAFF.

This clonotype appeared many times. V gene TRBV20-1 combines with J gene TRBJ2-3; 7 positions match TRBD2. The V gene end was trimmed by 1 base and the J gene end by 6 bases; junction bases not matched to a gene: 7. CDR3 length: 14 residues. The germline gives CDR1 DFQATT, CDR2 SNEGSKA (reference sequence). The CDR3 sequence: CSARVLASVDTQYF. The CDR3 DNA is TGCAGTGCTAGAGTACTAGCGAGTGTGGATACGCAGTATTTT.

This clonotype was picked up a small number of times. This sequence joins TRBV5-5 and TRBJ1-5; the D is unclear. There are 14 residues in the CDR3. Germline-derived CDR1 and CDR2 are SGHKS and YYEKEE (reference sequence). V lost 0 bases, J lost 4 bases, and 8 bases lay in between. CDR3 sequence reads: CASSLGTRNQPQHF. The DNA of the CDR3 is TGTGCCAGCAGCTTGGGGACTCGAAATCAGCCCCAGCATTTT.

This clonotype occurred a few times. This chain connects TRBV25-1 to TRBJ2-3; 10 positions agree with TRBD2. V shed 6 bases and J 2 bases; nucleotides not matched to a gene: 5. CDR1 and CDR2 from the germline V gene are MGHDK and SYGVNS. This CDR3 is built from 15 residues. CDR3 nucleotides: TGTGCCAGCAGCGAGCGGGAGGGTATCACAGATACGCAGTATTTT. Its translation: CASSEREGITDTQYF.

This clonotype showed up just a few times. V is TRBV11-2 and J is TRBJ2-2; TRBD2 agrees at 9 bases. This CDR3 is built from 20 residues. After removal of 6 bases from V and 8 bases from J, the junction contained 25 bases not matched to a gene. Per germline, CDR1 SGHAT and CDR2 FQNNGV. The CDR3 spells CASSPTPLGAGGLLFGELFF. DNA of the CDR3: TGTGCCAGCAGTCCGACCCCCCTGGGAGCGGGAGGACTCCTGTTTGGGGAGCTGTTTTTT.

This rearrangement joins TRBV6-6 to TRBJ2-2; no reliable D call. The ends were cut back, 2 bases at V and 8 bases at J, with 3 bases in the middle. This CDR3 comprises 11 residues. Germline V gene sequence: CDR1 MNHNY, CDR2 SVGAGI (reference sequence). The CDR3 sequence is CASSYLGELFF. CDR3 sequence (DNA): TGTGCCAGCAGTTACCTGGGGGAGCTGTTTTTT.

This clonotype was observed a few times. This chain connects TRBV12-3 or TRBV12-4 to TRBJ2-1; D possibly corresponds to TRBD2 (6 bases). Between the trimmed V and J ends, which lost 9 bases and 6 bases, there was a span of 21 bases. The CDR3 is made up of 15 amino acids. The CDR3 nucleotides read TGTGCCAGTTCAGCGGCCGGGACTTCTTCCAATGAGCAGTTCTTC. This gives the protein CASSAAGTSSNEQFF.

This clonotype was counted ten times or more. The CDR3 nucleotides read TGCAGTGCTAGACTAGCGGCCTACGAGCAGTACTTC. It specifies CSARLAAYEQYF. The chain couples TRBV20-1 to TRBJ2-7, with 7 bases matching TRBD2. Germline-derived CDR1 and CDR2 are DFQATT and SNEGSKA (reference sequence). This CDR3 contains 12 residues. The J segment lost 2 bases and the V segment lost 2 bases, leaving 0 bases of the junction unmatched.

The CDR3 nucleotides read TGTGCCAGCAGGGCTAGGGGATCCCAAAACATTCAGTACTTC. This translates into CASRARGSQNIQYF. This chain joins TRBV2 and TRBJ2-4, with a possible D match to TRBD1 (5 bases). CDR3 length equals 14 residues. From germline, CDR1 is SNHLY and CDR2 FYNNEI. V was pared by 6 bases and J by 5 bases, with 14 bases between.

The chain joins TRBV6-1 to TRBJ1-5, with unresolved D. CDR1 is MNHNS, CDR2 SASEGT, per germline. The CDR3 extends over 14 amino acids. V was clipped by 3 bases and J by 4 bases, with 10 bases between them. DNA for the CDR3: TGTGCCAGCAGTGACAGACAATTAAATCAGCCCCAGCATTTT. Translating it yields CASSDRQLNQPQHF.

This clonotype was detected only a few times. J is TRBJ2-2 and V is TRBV27; 7 bases agree with TRBD2. The ends lost 8 bases at V and 6 bases at J; junction bases unmatched: 12. Germline V gene data show CDR1 as MNHEY and CDR2 as SMNVEV (reference sequence). This CDR3 contains 15 residues. CDR3 residues: CASGPGLVSSGELFF. The CDR3 DNA is TGTGCCAGCGGACCAGGACTAGTAAGCTCCGGGGAGCTGTTTTTT.

This clonotype was recorded a few times. The rearrangement links TRBV5-1 to TRBJ2-3; 10 bases agree with TRBD2. The J segment lost 2 bases and the V segment lost 7 bases, leaving 13 bases of the junction unmatched. Germline V gene data show CDR1 as SGHRS and CDR2 as YFSETQ. The CDR3 runs 17 residues. CDR3 region: CASCRTSGRPFTDTQYF. The CDR3 DNA reads TGCGCCAGCTGCCGGACTAGCGGTCGGCCTTTCACAGATACGCAGTATTTT.

This clonotype was found many times. The CDR3 loop reads CASTLGIDLEAFF. The CDR3, as DNA: TGTGCCAGCACCCTCGGGATAGATTTAGAAGCTTTCTTT. J is TRBJ1-1 and V is TRBV12-3 or TRBV12-4, with D unclear. The ends were cut back, 7 bases at V and 8 bases at J, with 17 bases in the middle. The length of the CDR3 is 13 residues.

There are many counts of this clonotype. The chain has TRBV12-3 or TRBV12-4 and TRBJ2-7, with TRBD2 identical over 10 bases. Germline trimming cut 5 bases from V and 4 bases from J; bases unmatched to any gene: 11. The CDR3 consists of 16 residues. CDR3 sequence (DNA): TGTGCCAGCAGTCTCGAGCGGGAGGGCCTGTGGTACGAGCAGTACTTC. Translation gives CASSLEREGLWYEQYF.

This clonotype was counted only a few times. The chain recombines TRBV18 with TRBJ2-3; D unresolved. V was trimmed by 3 bases and J by 2 bases, leaving 9 bases between them. Germline-derived CDR1 and CDR2 are KGHSH and LQKENI. The CDR3 consists of 14 residues. Here the CDR3 reads CASSPRQNTDTQYF. The CDR3 DNA sequence: TGTGCCAGCTCACCCCGTCAGAACACAGATACGCAGTATTTT.

In its sample, this clonotype was seen many times. V gene TRBV5-6 combines with J gene TRBJ2-3, with D tentatively TRBD1 (6 bases). This CDR3 comprises 15 residues. Germline lookup yields CDR1 SGHDT and CDR2 YYEEEE. With 0 bases removed from V and 2 bases from J, the gap between germline ends came to 10 bases. In nucleotides, the CDR3 is TGTGCCAGCAGCTTGGGCAGGGGTTACACAGATACGCAGTATTTT. This translates into CASSLGRGYTDTQYF.

This clonotype has at least ten counts. V usage is TRBV28 and J usage is TRBJ2-7, with TRBD2 identical over 9 bases. V lost 5 bases, J lost 9 bases, and 11 bases stayed unmatched. The CDR3 consists of 14 residues. Germline values: CDR1 MDHEN, CDR2 SYDVKM. CDR3 amino acids: CASSPPYSGRTQYF. The CDR3 nucleotides read TGTGCCAGCAGTCCGCCGTATAGCGGGAGAACGCAGTACTTC.

The J gene is TRBJ2-5, the V gene TRBV29-1; D not resolved. This CDR3 region has 11 residues. CDR1 SQVTM and CDR2 ANQGSEA come from the germline V gene. V was trimmed by 6 bases and J by 1 base, leaving 6 bases between them. The CDR3 region has the DNA TGCAGCGTGACGGGCCAAGAGACCCAGTACTTC. This sequence encodes CSVTGQETQYF.

There are a few counts of this clonotype. The chain carries TRBV20-1 and TRBJ2-1; D remains ambiguous. Trimming shortened V by 1 base and J by 1 base, and 5 bases separated the two germline ends. The V gene's germline CDR1 is DFQATT and CDR2 SNEGSKA (reference sequence). The CDR3 extends over 13 amino acids. CDR3 amino acids: CSARVGSYNEQFF. Here the CDR3 DNA reads TGCAGTGCTAGAGTTGGTTCCTACAATGAGCAGTTCTTC.